Sequencing of this T cell receptor (beta chain) was carried out in a study of monozygotic twins with inflammatory bowel disease. CDR1 and CDR2 from the germline V gene are KGHSH and LQKENI. CDR3 size: 14 residues. One entry per CDR3 protein, without DNA, is what TCRdb gives after re-calling the 5' RACE reads. Its clone listing holds nearly 450,000 distinct CDR3 sequences. Study-level results: Repertoires of patients may have been made more variable by differing immunosuppressive treatments.

Notes on this clonotype: Its cognate antigen is unknown.

This TCR was sampled from a human donor with ulcerative colitis or Crohn's disease, or a healthy co-twin of an affected twin (not recorded which). The chain carries TRBV18 and TRBJ2-7; the TCRdb D gene call, TRBD1, has no DNA to confirm it. Material for sequencing was blood. The CDR3 loop reads CASSPGTGVYEQYF.